This T cell receptor (beta chain) was observed in a study of blood T cell repertoires in COVID-19. For the study at large: Acute and convalescent COVID-19 samples came from the United States, Italy and Spain. PBMCs, B-cell-depleted T cells, or T cells were the source of the cDNA or gDNA that made up the material.

Using immunoSEQ multiplex PCR, the repertoire was profiled, and TCRdb retains in-frame clones only, with some absent. The table includes some 80,000 clones, more than 70% detected once. This CDR3 spans 14 amino acids. Losses at the gene ends were 4 bases for V and 4 bases for J; bases not matched to a gene: 7. Germline values: CDR1 SQVTM, CDR2 ANQGSEA. Input material: peripheral blood. The chain is built from TRBV29-1 and TRBJ1-2, with 9 bases identical to TRBD1. The sequence was collected from an elderly woman in a cohort sampled during active or convalescent COVID-19. CDR3: CSVVGQGSLYGYTF. The CDR3 nucleotides read TGCAGCGTTGTGGGACAGGGATCTCTCTATGGCTACACCTTC.